These 11 T cell receptor beta chains came from one sample sequenced in a study of blood T cell repertoires in COVID-19. The data were produced by immunoSEQ multiplex PCR, yet TCRdb's version contains in-frame clones alone and is incomplete. The table has around 270,000 clones, around 87% seen once; the top ten hold 2% to 3%. Material for sequencing was peripheral blood. The receptors were sampled from a woman in her fifties or sixties with acute or convalescent COVID-19.

The chain combines TRBV27 with TRBJ2-2, with 10 bases aligning to TRBD2. V dropped 5 bases and J dropped 6; count of bases not matched to a gene: 6. There are 15 residues in the CDR3. From germline, CDR1 is MNHEY and CDR2 SMNVEV (reference sequence). Written as DNA, the CDR3 is TGTGCCAGCAGTCTAGCGGGAGTCGGCGCCGGGGAGCTGTTTTTT. Its protein is CASSLAGVGAGELFF.

The genes are TRBV28 and TRBJ2-5, with D possibly being TRBD2 (6 bases). Trimming stripped 10 bases from V and 5 bases from J, with 20 bases between. The CDR3 has 14 residues. Germline assignment: CDR1 MDHEN and CDR2 SYDVKM. DNA of the CDR3: TGTGCCACCTTCCCCGGGAGAGAGGTGGAGACCCAGTACTTC. Its protein is CATFPGREVETQYF.

The chain has TRBV6-2 or TRBV6-3 and TRBJ2-1, with 13 bases fitting TRBD2. CDR3 length equals 15 residues. V was pared by 6 bases and J by 9 bases, with 8 bases of the junction left unmatched. CDR1 MNHEY and CDR2 SVGEGT come from the germline V gene. CDR3 nucleotide sequence: TGTGCCAGCAGCAACGGACTAGCGGGAGTGATTGAGCAGTTCTTC. Encoded protein: CASSNGLAGVIEQFF.

In its sample, this clone was seen once. V gene TRBV15 combines with J gene TRBJ1-5; tentative D call: TRBD1 (5 bases). The CDR3 runs 16 residues. Between the trimmed V and J ends, which lost 1 base and 3 bases, there was a span of 13 bases. Germline V gene sequence: CDR1 LNHNV, CDR2 YYDKDF (reference sequence). This chain's CDR3 is CATSRGQGLFNQPQHF. Here the CDR3 DNA reads TGTGCCACCAGCAGAGGGCAGGGCCTCTTCAATCAGCCCCAGCATTTT.

The chain carries TRBV6-5 and TRBJ1-5, with 12 bases matching TRBD1. Germline values: CDR1 MNHEY, CDR2 SVGAGI. The junction had 7 bases not matched to a gene; V was cut back by 7 bases and J by 6 bases. CDR3 length equals 15 residues. The CDR3 here is CASKTGTGGSQPQHF. The DNA of the CDR3 is TGTGCCAGCAAGACCGGGACAGGGGGCTCTCAGCCCCAGCATTTT.

The gene calls are TRBV7-6 and TRBJ2-1; 13 bases are shared with TRBD2. CDR3 length: 16 amino acids. After removal of 4 bases from V and 9 bases from J, the junction contained 9 bases not matched to a gene. CDR1 SGHVS and CDR2 FNYEAQ come from the germline V gene. The CDR3: CASSSPGLAGEGEQFF. CDR3 DNA: TGTGCCAGCAGCTCCCCCGGACTAGCGGGAGAGGGTGAGCAGTTCTTC.

The chain joins TRBV5-1 to TRBJ2-7; 9 nucleotides line up with TRBD2. This CDR3 is built from 15 residues. Germline V gene sequence: CDR1 SGHRS, CDR2 YFSETQ. The V gene end was trimmed by 0 bases and the J gene end by 4 bases; junction bases not matched to a gene: 5. CDR3 sequence reads: CASSLDSGGNYEQYF. The CDR3 DNA follows: TGCGCCAGCAGCTTGGACAGCGGGGGGAATTACGAGCAGTACTTC. The whole variable domain, remainder taken from reference TRBV5-1 and TRBJ2-7, is KAGVTQTPRYLIKTRGQQVTLSCSPISGHRSVSWYQQTPGQGLQFLFEYFSETQRNKGNFPGRFSGRQFSNSRSEMNVSTLELGDSALYLCASSLDSGGNYEQYFGPGTRLTVT.

The chain couples TRBV28 to TRBJ1-1; D remains unclear. Per germline, CDR1 MDHEN and CDR2 SYDVKM. V lost 6 bases and J lost 3, with 17 bases in between. The CDR3 totals 15 residues. Here the CDR3 DNA reads TGTGCCAGCAGCCCCGTACGGGTCGGGGACACTGAAGCTTTCTTT. Amino acids: CASSPVRVGDTEAFF.

V and J are TRBV9 and TRBJ2-1, with 7 bases identical to TRBD2. J lost 6 bases, V lost 2 bases, and 5 bases had no gene match. The CDR3 is made up of 14 amino acids. Germline V gives CDR1 SGDLS, CDR2 YYNGEE. The CDR3 here is CASSVGEGINEQFF. CDR3 coding DNA: TGTGCCAGCAGCGTTGGGGAGGGGATCAATGAGCAGTTCTTC.

V and J are TRBV29-1 and TRBJ2-3; 7 positions match TRBD1. Trimming at V came to 7 bases and at J to 1 base, leaving 11 bases not matched to a gene. Per the germline V gene, CDR1 is SQVTM and CDR2 is ANQGSEA. This CDR3 is 15 amino acids long. The CDR3 reads CSAVRPGQGTDTQYF. DNA for the CDR3: TGCAGCGCCGTGAGGCCCGGACAGGGCACAGATACGCAGTATTTT.

This clone appeared a few times. The chain joins TRBV9 to TRBJ2-6; 9 bases fit TRBD1. Germline values: CDR1 SGDLS, CDR2 YYNGEE. The CDR3 has 17 amino acids. After removal of 2 bases from V and 0 bases from J, the junction contained 3 bases not matched to a gene. DNA for the CDR3: TGTGCCAGCAGCGTTGGGACAGGGAACTCTGGGGCCAACGTCCTGACTTTC. This gives the protein CASSVGTGNSGANVLTF.